This is a list of T cell receptor beta chains from one sample in a study of CD8 T cells in ankylosing spondylitis. TCRdb recomputed calls from the 5' RACE reads with MiXCR, one row per CDR3 protein. This table has about 24,000 distinct CDR3 sequences, about a sixth appearing once. The sample comprised blood. The receptors were sampled from a male donor with ankylosing spondylitis or in good health (not recorded which). The CDR3 runs from the conserved cysteine through the conserved F or W. Each record gives: clone size, J gene, V gene, D gene, CDR3 protein, CDR3 DNA. The D gene is left open where the match is weak. Not all rows give a size; the values are once, few, many and, for expanded clones, a class.

size: NA; J: TRBJ2-6; V: TRBV28; D: NA; CDR3: CASSSTALAGGANVLTF; DNA: TGTGCCAGCAGTTCAACGGCGTTGGCGGGTGGGGCCAACGTCCTGACTTTC
size: NA; J: TRBJ2-3; V: TRBV7-2; D: TRBD1; CDR3: CASSSRTGTGPTDTQYF; DNA: TGTGCCAGCAGCTCCCGGACCGGGACAGGGCCGACGGATACGCAGTATTTT
size: NA; J: TRBJ2-3; V: TRBV29-1; D: NA; CDR3: CSVGGLASSSTDTQYF; DNA: TGCAGCGTTGGAGGGTTGGCCTCTTCTAGCACAGATACGCAGTATTTT
size: many; J: TRBJ1-1; V: TRBV11-2; D: NA; CDR3: CASSPMVNTEAFF; DNA: TGTGCCAGCAGCCCGATGGTGAACACTGAAGCTTTCTTT
size: NA; J: TRBJ1-6; V: TRBV12-3/TRBV12-4; D: TRBD1; CDR3: CASSFRQGGSPLHF; DNA: TGTGCCAGCAGTTTTAGACAGGGAGGCTCACCCCTCCACTTT
size: few; J: TRBJ2-1; V: TRBV29-1; D: NA; CDR3: CSVVTVKQGVYNEQFF; DNA: TGCAGCGTTGTGACGGTTAAACAGGGAGTCTACAATGAGCAGTTCTTC
size: NA; J: TRBJ2-3; V: TRBV18; D: TRBD1; CDR3: CASSPPGTGRNTQYF; DNA: TGTGCCAGCTCACCCCCAGGGACAGGGAGGAATACGCAGTATTTT
size: NA; J: TRBJ2-5; V: TRBV7-2; D: TRBD1; CDR3: CASQRGLQETQYF; DNA: TGTGCCAGCCAAAGGGGGCTGCAAGAGACCCAGTACTTC
size: NA; J: TRBJ2-1; V: TRBV3-1; D: NA; CDR3: CASSQVQGWNEQFF; DNA: TGTGCCAGCAGCCAAGTACAGGGATGGAATGAGCAGTTCTTC
size: few; J: TRBJ2-5; V: TRBV7-9; D: NA; CDR3: CASSLFEETQYF; DNA: TGTGCCAGCAGCTTATTCGAAGAGACCCAGTACTTC
size: NA; J: TRBJ1-4; V: TRBV10-2; D: NA; CDR3: CASSRGAPPDLFF; DNA: TGCGCCAGCAGCCGAGGGGCCCCGCCGGATCTGTTTTTT
size: NA; J: TRBJ2-5; V: TRBV7-3; D: NA; CDR3: CASSHGDSGRETQYF; DNA: TGTGCCAGCAGCCATGGGGATAGTGGCCGCGAGACCCAGTACTTC
size: many; J: TRBJ2-3; V: TRBV20-1; D: NA; CDR3: CSARVGGTGDTQYF; DNA: TGCAGTGCTAGAGTTGGGGGGACCGGAGATACGCAGTATTTT
size: many; J: TRBJ2-3; V: TRBV5-5; D: NA; CDR3: CASRDRWGPDTQYF; DNA: TGTGCCAGCAGGGATAGGTGGGGGCCAGATACGCAGTATTTT
size: NA; J: TRBJ2-4; V: TRBV28; D: NA; CDR3: CASSLSGLSNIQYF; DNA: TGTGCCAGCAGTTTAAGTGGGTTGTCGAACATTCAGTACTTC
size: many; J: TRBJ1-1; V: TRBV5-5; D: NA; CDR3: CASSPLQSEAFF; DNA: TGTGCCAGCAGCCCGCTTCAATCCGAAGCTTTCTTT